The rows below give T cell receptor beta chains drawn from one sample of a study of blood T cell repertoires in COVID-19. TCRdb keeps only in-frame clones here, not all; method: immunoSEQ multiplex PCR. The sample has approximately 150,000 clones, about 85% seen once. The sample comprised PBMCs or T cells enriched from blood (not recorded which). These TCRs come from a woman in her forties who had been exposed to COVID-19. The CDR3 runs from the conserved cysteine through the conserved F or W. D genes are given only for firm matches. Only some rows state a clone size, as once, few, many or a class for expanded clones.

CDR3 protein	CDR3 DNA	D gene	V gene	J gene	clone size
CASSIMTGSNQPQHF	TGTGCCAGTAGTATAATGACAGGGAGCAATCAGCCCCAGCATTTT	TRBD1	TRBV19	TRBJ1-5	-
CASTLPVGGRGTEAFF	TGTGCCAGTACCCTCCCAGTAGGGGGGCGGGGGACTGAAGCTTTCTTT	-	TRBV19	TRBJ1-1	-
CASSQDRGGNEQYF	TGTGCCAGCAGCCAAGATAGGGGGGGAAACGAGCAGTACTTC	-	TRBV3-1/TRBV3-2	TRBJ2-7	-
CASSLRWSTDTQYF	TGTGCCAGCAGTTTGAGGTGGAGCACAGATACGCAGTATTTT	-	TRBV27	TRBJ2-3	-
CASSFSGSYEQYF	TGTGCCAGCAGCTTTAGCGGGAGCTACGAGCAGTACTTC	TRBD2	TRBV27	TRBJ2-7	-
CSAASRGRSGNTIYF	TGCAGCGCCGCTTCGCGGGGGCGATCTGGAAACACCATATATTTT	-	TRBV29-1	TRBJ1-3	-
CASSEWREGRDEQFF	TGCGCCAGCAGTGAGTGGCGGGAGGGCCGTGATGAGCAGTTCTTC	TRBD2	TRBV10-1	TRBJ2-1	-
CASSLNRGPYGYTF	TGTGCCAGCAGTTTAAACAGGGGGCCCTATGGCTACACCTTC	TRBD1	TRBV28	TRBJ1-2	-
CASSLLPGLHRTGELFF	TGTGCCAGCAGTTTACTCCCGGGACTACATCGGACCGGGGAGCTGTTTTTT	TRBD2	TRBV27	TRBJ2-2	-
CASSSDRDTEAFF	TGTGCCAGCAGCTCAGACAGGGATACTGAAGCTTTCTTT	TRBD1	TRBV11-2	TRBJ1-1	-
CASSSFDSSGNTIYF	TGTGCCAGCAGTTCCTTTGATAGCTCTGGAAACACCATATATTTT	-	TRBV6-5	TRBJ1-3	-
CASSPQGFTGELFF	TGTGCCAGCAGCCCACAGGGTTTCACCGGGGAGCTGTTTTTT	-	TRBV7-2	TRBJ2-2	-
CAIRFMSGELFF	TGTGCCATCAGGTTTATGAGCGGGGAGCTGTTTTTT	-	TRBV10-3	TRBJ2-2	many
CASSPKYRATNEKLFF	TGTGCCAGCAGCCCAAAATACAGGGCAACTAATGAAAAACTGTTTTTT	-	TRBV11-2	TRBJ1-4	once
CASRPIQGIGETQYF	TGTGCCAGCAGGCCAATACAGGGAATTGGGGAGACCCAGTACTTC	-	TRBV3-1/TRBV3-2	TRBJ2-5	-
CASSLVNLETQYF	TGTGCCAGCAGTTTAGTAAATTTGGAGACCCAGTACTTC	-	TRBV12-3/TRBV12-4	TRBJ2-5	-
CASSQPISGTVNTGELFF	TGCGCCAGCAGCCAGCCCATCTCCGGGACAGTGAACACCGGGGAGCTGTTTTTT	TRBD1	TRBV4-3	TRBJ2-2	-
CASSGVNSNQPQHF	TGTGCCAGCAGTGGAGTCAATAGCAATCAGCCCCAGCATTTT	-	TRBV28	TRBJ1-5	once
CASSPGDREYF	TGTGCCAGCAGCCCTGGGGACAGGGAGTACTTC	TRBD1	TRBV19	TRBJ2-5	-
CASSVEGGLETQYF	TGTGCCAGCAGCGTCGAGGGGGGGCTTGAGACCCAGTACTTC	-	TRBV9	TRBJ2-5	-
CASKRQGYTGELFF	TGTGCCAGCAAAAGACAGGGGTACACCGGGGAGCTGTTTTTT	TRBD1	TRBV7-9	TRBJ2-2	-
CASSLLLVQGAGNEQFF	TGTGCCAGCAGTTTACTCTTGGTACAGGGGGCTGGTAATGAGCAGTTCTTC	TRBD1	TRBV28	TRBJ2-1	-